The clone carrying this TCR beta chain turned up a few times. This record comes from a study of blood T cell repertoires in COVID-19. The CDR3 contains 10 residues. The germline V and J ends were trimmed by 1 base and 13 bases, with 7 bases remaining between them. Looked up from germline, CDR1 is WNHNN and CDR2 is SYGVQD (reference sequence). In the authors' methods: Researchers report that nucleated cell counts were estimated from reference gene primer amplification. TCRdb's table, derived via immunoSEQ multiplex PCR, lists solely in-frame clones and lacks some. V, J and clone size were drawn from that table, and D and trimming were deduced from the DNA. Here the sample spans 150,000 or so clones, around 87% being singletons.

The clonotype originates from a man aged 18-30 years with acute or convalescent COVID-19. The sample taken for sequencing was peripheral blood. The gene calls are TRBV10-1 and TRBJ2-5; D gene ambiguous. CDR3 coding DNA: TGCGCCAGCAGTGAGTTTTCCCGGTACTTC. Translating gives CASSEFSRYF.